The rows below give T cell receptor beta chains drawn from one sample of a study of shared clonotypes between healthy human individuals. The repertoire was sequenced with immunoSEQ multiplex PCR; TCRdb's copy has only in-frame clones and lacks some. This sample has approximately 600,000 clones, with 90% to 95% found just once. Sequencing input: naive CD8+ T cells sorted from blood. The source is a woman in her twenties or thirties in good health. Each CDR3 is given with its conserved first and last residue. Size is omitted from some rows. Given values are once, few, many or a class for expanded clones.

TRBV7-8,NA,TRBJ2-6,CASSLEVTGGSGANVLTF
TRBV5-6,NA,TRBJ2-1,CASSLRGNNEQFF
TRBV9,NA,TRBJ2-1,CASSISGLAGNEQFF
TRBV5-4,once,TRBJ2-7,CASSGLTYEQYF
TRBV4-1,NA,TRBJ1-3,CASSQETGPATRAIYF
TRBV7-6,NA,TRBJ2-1,CASSLGDSLPAYNEQFF
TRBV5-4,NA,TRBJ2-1,CASKDRESDYNEQFF
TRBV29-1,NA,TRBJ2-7,CSVTGQYSYEQYF
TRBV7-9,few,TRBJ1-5,CASSPSEGQPQHF
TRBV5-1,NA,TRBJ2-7,CASSLTSGGTLSYEQYF
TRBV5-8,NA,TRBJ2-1,CASSLSGPRNGQFF
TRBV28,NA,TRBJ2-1,CASSLGSGSTYNEQFF
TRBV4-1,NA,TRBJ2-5,CASSQGAGVETQYF
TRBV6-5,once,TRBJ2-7,CASSYSTRGVDYEQYF
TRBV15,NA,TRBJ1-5,CATSRDRSRGVPQHF